This T cell receptor (beta chain) is drawn from a study of technical replicates of blood from several donors. Measured with immunoSEQ multiplex PCR; TCRdb has only the in-frame clones, and not every one. The sample comprises over 75,000 clones, about 97% of which are singletons, and less than 0.2% rests with the top ten. This clonotype originated in a human donor in good health. The source material was T cells isolated from PBMCs.

The CDR3 here is CASSQSYQRGFGETQYF. CDR3 bases: TGTGCCAGCAGCCAATCTTATCAGCGGGGATTTGGTGAGACCCAGTACTTC. The chain uses TRBV14 and TRBJ2-5; 7 nucleotides match TRBD2. The CDR3 runs to 17 residues. The V segment lost 2 bases and the J segment 5 bases; nucleotides outside the gene matches: 14. Germline loops: CDR1 SGHDN, CDR2 FVKESK. Variable domain in full (rest from reference TRBV14 and TRBJ2-5): EAGVTQFPSHSVIEKGQTVTLRCDPISGHDNLYWYRRVMGKEIKFLLHFVKESKQDESGMPNNRFLAERTGGTYSTLKVQPAELEDSGVYFCASSQSYQRGFGETQYFGPGTRLLVL.